This T cell receptor (beta chain) was retrieved from a study of T cells in localized non-small cell lung cancer (dated by TCRdb to 2019 to 2021). For context, the study as a whole: T cell repertoires of approximately 250 early-stage NSCLC patients were analyzed, with tumors being compared against uninvolved tumor-adjacent lungs. The mean age of the NSCLC patients was 50 to 85 years, with 130 or so men and around 100 women. The cohort comprised 200 to 300 treatment-naïve NSCLC patients with resected, localized lung tumors. Points the paper makes about the study in general: Since the design was exploratory, TCR variables were selected using unadjusted p-values with no false-discovery rate correction. Uninvolved tumor-adjacent lung showed the highest T cell clonality, higher than tumor, which suggests more focused antigenic responses in the uninvolved tumor-adjacent lung. Of the top 100 tumor clones, a median of roughly 53 were detected in paired uninvolved adjacent lung; about 28 were also among that lung's top 100. Higher T cell density in blood was associated with longer overall survival, whereas higher clonality in adjacent lung was associated with shorter survival. Multi-region tumor sequencing was not performed, so intratumor heterogeneity could not be excluded.

TCR beta CDR3 regions were sequenced from DNA using the immunoSEQ Assay. On the authors' methods: To compute T cell density, TCR beta template counts were normalized to usable DNA, which was estimated by amplifying housekeeping genes. The preseqR package was used to estimate richness by extrapolating to 400,000 templates for PBMC samples and to 120,000 templates for tissue samples. Clonality was defined as one minus Pielou's evenness. To identify tissue-enriched TCRs, differential abundance testing was run on productive amino-acid clonotypes with a minimum total count of 5 and an alpha of 0.1. The Jaccard Index and the Morisita Overlap Index were used to measure how much the repertoires overlapped between compartments. GLIPH grouped TCR beta CDR3s together with public tetramer-defined viral CDR3s, and a viral motif had to include at least three viral sequences and also show V-gene enrichment. TCRdb provides this immuneACCESS table in a form limited to in-frame rearrangements. Some clones are lacking; in checked studies, under half of them reflect an unresolved V gene, and why the rest are absent is not known. D and trimming were read from the DNA, whereas the V and J calls and clone size are those reported in that table. The sample table contains tens of thousands of clones; only one count was recorded for under 90% of them. Of the sample, more than 15% is held by the ten largest clones.

A note on this clone: Its antigen is not yet known. Per-base qualities were not stored, and no clone one base away is much larger.

At diagnosis, peripheral blood, uninvolved tumor-adjacent lung and tumor were collected and stored as a combination of fresh-frozen and FFPE material. Blood samples were analyzed as peripheral blood mononuclear cells for TCR repertoire profiling. The receptor was isolated from a woman aged 40 to 75 with stage II squamous cell lung carcinoma. Sequenced here: PBMCs, sampled before any cancer treatment.

The DNA is as follows: TGTGCCAGCAGTCTCGGGACTAGCGGTTACGAGCAGTACTTC. This is translated as CASSLGTSGYEQYF. The chain was built from TRBV27 and TRBJ2-7; 11 bases in between match TRBD2. Spanning cysteine to phenylalanine, the CDR3 consists of 14 amino acids. Only CDR3 DNA remains: 42 bases, in frame from the first base. Looking up the germline V gene (reference sequence) yields CDR1 MNHEY and CDR2 SMNVEV. V trim: 5 bases; J trim: 4 bases; unmatched bases: 4.